The 20 T cell receptor beta chains reported below all come from one sample, sequenced in a study of cytomegalovirus exposure and HLA in healthy donors (dated by TCRdb to 2017 to 2019). To prepare the library, the immunoSEQ multiplex PCR assay was applied. A mixture of 60 forward primers for TCR Vbeta segments and 13 reverse primers for TCR Jbeta segments was used in the multiplex PCR. Not all clones reach the TCRdb copy of this immuneACCESS table, which keeps in-frame sequences only. Checked studies attribute under half of the gap to unresolved V genes and leave the rest unexplained. Counted in this sample were 150,000 to 200,000 clones; roughly 80% of them appeared once. The leading ten clones occupy roughly 7.5% of the sample. The source material was PBMCs. The receptor set was obtained from a woman in her twenties or thirties in good health and CMV-seropositive.

V and J are TRBV5-1 and TRBJ2-5; D possibly corresponds to TRBD2 (6 bases). Germline V gives CDR1 SGHRS, CDR2 YFSETQ. The length of the CDR3 is 15 residues. Deletions cut 0 bases from V and 4 bases from J, with 13 bases between. The CDR3 spells CASSLAQGGRETQYF. DNA of the CDR3: TGCGCCAGCAGCTTGGCGCAGGGAGGTCGAGAGACCCAGTACTTC.

This clone was counted only a few times. The chain employs TRBV6-4 and TRBJ2-1; weak D call: TRBD1 (5 bases). Germline V lookup: CDR1 MRHNA, CDR2 SNTAGT. The CDR3 covers 13 residues. V lost 5 bases, J lost 9 bases, and 14 bases lay in between. CDR3 nucleotides: TGTGCCAGCAGTATCCTCAGGGATGGTGAGCAGTTCTTC. This encodes CASSILRDGEQFF.

The chain joins TRBV5-4 to TRBJ1-4, with a possible D match to TRBD1 (6 bases). The CDR3 is 15 residues long. Germline V gives CDR1 SGHNT, CDR2 YYREEE (reference sequence). Trimming pared 4 bases from V and 8 bases from J, leaving 18 bases between. CDR3 in DNA: TGTGCCAGCAGCCCGGGGGGGGCGGGAGGCGAAAAACTGTTTTTT. Protein sequence: CASSPGGAGGEKLFF.

The chain joins TRBV9 to TRBJ2-7, with TRBD1 as a possible D gene (7 bases). Trimming stripped 0 bases from V and 7 bases from J, with 11 bases between. The germline V gene encodes CDR1 SGDLS and CDR2 YYNGEE. The CDR3 totals 13 residues. This chain's CDR3 is CASSVATGREQYF. The CDR3 nucleotides read TGTGCCAGCAGCGTAGCGACAGGGAGGGAGCAGTACTTC.

This clone was picked up one time. The chain links TRBV5-6 to TRBJ2-7; no definite D call. Germline V gene data show CDR1 as SGHDT and CDR2 as YYEEEE. This CDR3 contains 12 residues. V lost 4 bases and J lost 0, with 5 bases in between. For the CDR3, the DNA is TGTGCCAGCAGCGCGAGCTCCTACGAGCAGTACTTC. Translated: CASSASSYEQYF. Complete variable domain (other parts from reference TRBV5-6 and TRBJ2-7): DAGVTQSPTHLIKTRGQQVTLRCSPKSGHDTVSWYQQALGQGPQFIFQYYEEEERQRGNFPDRFSGHQFPNYSSELNVNALLLGDSALYLCASSASSYEQYFGPGTRLTVT.

The V call is TRBV11-2, the J call TRBJ1-1, with a tentative D call TRBD1 (5 bases). The germline V gene has CDR1 SGHAT and CDR2 FQNNGV. V gave up 4 bases and J gave up 3 bases, with 9 bases separating them. CDR3 length equals 13 residues. In DNA form, the CDR3 reads TGTGCCAGCAGCTCCGACAGCCACACTGAAGCTTTCTTT. Encoded protein: CASSSDSHTEAFF.

This sequence joins TRBV7-9 and TRBJ2-6, with D perhaps TRBD2 (6 bases). With 2 bases removed from V and 2 bases from J, the gap between germline ends came to 13 bases. Germline V gene sequence: CDR1 SEHNR, CDR2 FQNEAQ (reference sequence). CDR3 length equals 17 residues. This chain's CDR3 is CASSLNPGAPGANVLTF. For the CDR3, the DNA is TGTGCCAGCAGCTTAAACCCGGGAGCCCCTGGGGCCAACGTCCTGACTTTC.

This clone came up once. The V and J genes are TRBV5-6 and TRBJ2-3; 8 bases line up with TRBD2. Losses at the gene ends were 0 bases for V and 0 bases for J; bases not matched to a gene: 3. CDR1 is SGHDT and CDR2 is YYEEEE in the germline V gene. The CDR3 has 16 residues. CDR3 in DNA: TGTGCCAGCAGCTTGGCCGAGCGGGGGAGCACAGATACGCAGTATTTT. It specifies CASSLAERGSTDTQYF.

The rearrangement links TRBV27 to TRBJ1-1; tentative D call: TRBD1 (6 bases). The germline V and J ends were trimmed by 0 bases and 5 bases, with 13 bases remaining between them. The CDR3 loop spans 15 amino acids. CDR1 and CDR2 from the germline V gene are MNHEY and SMNVEV (reference sequence). This chain's CDR3 is CASSLSAGARTEAFF. CDR3 DNA: TGTGCCAGCAGTTTATCGGCGGGGGCAAGGACTGAAGCTTTCTTT.

This chain uses TRBV29-1 with TRBJ1-3; a weak D match, TRBD1 (6 bases). V gave up 7 bases and J gave up 2 bases, with 21 bases separating them. Per germline, CDR1 SQVTM and CDR2 ANQGSEA. CDR3 size: 16 residues. This chain's CDR3 is CSASGGTGLAGNTIYF. The CDR3 DNA sequence: TGCAGCGCATCAGGAGGAACAGGGCTAGCTGGAAACACCATATATTTT.

V gene TRBV4-3 combines with J gene TRBJ1-2; 9 bases are shared with TRBD1. V gave up 1 base and J gave up 2 bases; unmatched junction bases: 5. The CDR3 is made up of 16 amino acids. Germline assignment: CDR1 LGHNA and CDR2 YSLEER. The CDR3 DNA follows: TGCGCCAGCAGCCAAGTAGTGGGACAGGGAAACTATGGCTACACCTTC. Translated, it gives CASSQVVGQGNYGYTF.

This chain connects TRBV4-3 to TRBJ1-6; possible D gene TRBD1, 5 bases. V was cut by 1 base and J by 10 bases, with 14 bases left in between. The CDR3 consists of 15 residues. Germline assignment: CDR1 LGHNA and CDR2 YSLEER. The CDR3 bases are TGCGCCAGCAGCCAAGTGAGGGGTGGGGGGTCACCCCTCCACTTT. Translating gives CASSQVRGGGSPLHF.

This clone has more than one count but fewer than ten. V and J are TRBV9 and TRBJ2-3; D is perhaps TRBD1 (5 bases). Looked up from germline, CDR1 is SGDLS and CDR2 is YYNGEE. V was pared by 4 bases and J by 4 bases, with 16 bases between. This CDR3 has 15 residues. The chain's CDR3 is CASSPLIQGADTQYF. DNA of the CDR3: TGTGCCAGCAGCCCCCTCATTCAGGGCGCAGATACGCAGTATTTT.

This chain uses TRBV6-4 with TRBJ2-3, with D possibly TRBD2 on 6 matching bases. Deletions cut 4 bases from V and 2 bases from J, with 10 bases between. Germline V gives CDR1 MRHNA, CDR2 SNTAGT. CDR3 length equals 14 residues. For the CDR3, the DNA is TGTGCCAGCAGTGCGGGCGGGGACACAGATACGCAGTATTTT. Translated: CASSAGGDTDTQYF.

This clone has a single count. The V and J genes are TRBV4-2 and TRBJ2-2, with 9 bases aligning to TRBD1. Trimming at V came to 3 bases and at J to 1 base, leaving 6 bases not matched to a gene. The CDR3 length is 17 residues. The V gene's germline CDR1 is LGHNA and CDR2 YNFKEQ. CDR3 sequence: CASSHPGTGLNTGELFF. The CDR3 nucleotides are TGTGCCAGCAGCCACCCCGGGACAGGGCTGAACACCGGGGAGCTGTTTTTT.

This clone appeared a single time. The chain is built from TRBV6-5 and TRBJ1-5; D might be TRBD1 (5 bases). V lost 0 bases, J lost 4 bases, and 10 bases lay in between. This CDR3 spans 15 amino acids. Germline assignment: CDR1 MNHEY and CDR2 SVGAGI. In DNA form, the CDR3 reads TGTGCCAGCAGTTACTCGGGGCAGAGTAATCAGCCCCAGCATTTT. It encodes CASSYSGQSNQPQHF.

The DNA of the CDR3 is TGTGCCAGCAGCTTGGGAGGTCGAAGGAATTCACCCCTCCACTTT. It specifies CASSLGGRRNSPLHF. The chain joins TRBV5-6 to TRBJ1-6; D gene ambiguous. The CDR3 loop spans 15 amino acids. Germline lookup yields CDR1 SGHDT and CDR2 YYEEEE. V was clipped by 0 bases and J by 7 bases, with 11 bases between them.

The V gene is TRBV28, the J gene TRBJ1-1; D is unclear. This CDR3 contains 14 residues. The V end was cut by 3 bases, the J end by 3 bases, with 11 bases between. Germline assignment: CDR1 MDHEN and CDR2 SYDVKM. CDR3 sequence: CASSLVQSYTEAFF. The CDR3 DNA is TGTGCCAGCAGTTTGGTACAGAGTTACACTGAAGCTTTCTTT.

This CDR3 is CASSPGRLAGVDTQYF. The CDR3 bases are TGTGCCAGCAGCCCCGGGCGACTAGCGGGGGTCGATACGCAGTATTTT. The chain links TRBV7-2 to TRBJ2-3; 12 bases line up with TRBD2. Germline loops: CDR1 SGHTA, CDR2 FQGNSA. Trimming removed 5 bases from V and 6 bases from J; junction bases left unmatched: 9. The CDR3 has 16 residues.

This clone came up a few times. J is TRBJ1-1 and V is TRBV4-1; D unresolved. The V end lost 4 bases, the J end lost 5 bases, and 14 bases lay between the germline ends. CDR3 length: 14 residues. Germline CDR1 and CDR2: MGHRA and YSYEKL. CDR3 region: CASSPHGSGTEAFF. Written as DNA, the CDR3 is TGCGCCAGCAGCCCCCACGGTTCGGGAACTGAAGCTTTCTTT.